The source of this T cell receptor beta chain is a study of cytomegalovirus exposure and HLA in healthy donors. A few counts support this clone. Its target is not known. V was pared by 4 bases and J by 2 bases, with 10 bases between. The CDR3 loop spans 14 amino acids. Germline V gives CDR1 SGHTA, CDR2 FQGTGA. PCR employed 60 Vbeta and 13 Jbeta primers. TCRdb keeps only in-frame clones here, not all; method: immunoSEQ multiplex PCR. The sample shows some 93,000 clones, roughly a tenth of them seen only once. Findings and caveats of the study: Available immune exposure information covered CMV serostatus only.

The genes are TRBV7-3 and TRBJ2-3; D ambiguous. The sequenced material came from PBMCs. The TCR sequence derives from a man aged 50-59 years in good health and CMV-seropositive. CDR3 nucleotides: TGTGCCAGCAGCTCGGGTTCCCCCACAGATACGCAGTATTTT. Protein product: CASSSGSPTDTQYF.